Many counts were recorded for the clone carrying this T cell receptor beta chain. CDR3 length: 14 amino acids. V gave up 6 bases and J gave up 0 bases, with 13 bases separating them. Germline V gene data show CDR1 as DFQATT and CDR2 as SNEGSKA (reference sequence). This sample was taken from a study of low-dose radiotherapy and immunotherapy resistance in tumors. Study in general: Oral administration of aspirin 300 mg daily occurred for four cycles, commencing at cycle 1 day 1.

cDNA synthesis used a TRAV/TRBV-specific primer set for both chains. TCRs were amplified for about 18 PCR cycles with a constant-region primer and V-primer adapter. TCRdb ran MiXCR on the reads and lists one entry per CDR3 protein. The table has 30,000 to 40,000 distinct CDR3 sequences, less than 25% seen once. Described time point: after trial treatment. Treatment in this sample: LDRT plus nivolumab, ipilimumab, low-dose cyclophosphamide and aspirin (RACIN trial). The donors, trial participants, received nivolumab, ipilimumab, aspirin, low-dose cyclophosphamide and low-dose radiotherapy. This specimen consisted of PBMCs, obtained after low-dose radiotherapy plus immunotherapy. This rearrangement joins TRBV20-1 to TRBJ2-3; D gene uncertain. The TCR sequence derives from a female donor with ovarian cancer. This CDR3 reads CSAERTISTDTQYF. The DNA for the CDR3 is TGCAGTGCCGAACGGACGATCAGCACAGATACGCAGTATTTT.